This T cell receptor (beta chain) originates from a study of human T cells and chemical hapten exposure. On the study more broadly: Per-sample TCR yield variability stemmed mainly from small pooled library volume differences.

The library put unique molecular identifiers onto individual cDNA molecules. Per the original methods: Samples held a median of roughly 100,000 TCRs, range about 23,224–690,600. TCRdb called the RACE reads again in MiXCR, with one record for every CDR3 protein. TCRdb, not the authors, supplied the V and J calls. The sample shows 75,000 to 80,000 distinct CDR3 sequences, 8.5% to 10% of them seen only once. Time point in this sample: healthy volunteer bleed at 6 weeks. RNA extraction used unfractionated whole blood as the source of total RNA. This CDR3 is 15 amino acids long. V lost 5 bases to trimming and J lost 2 bases, with 16 bases between them. Germline V gene sequence: CDR1 MDHEN, CDR2 SYDVKM. At least ten counts were recorded for this clonotype.

The sequenced sample consisted of whole blood. The origin of this receptor is a female donor in good health. Some clones in this sample may be carry-over from other donors' samples. The chain employs TRBV28 and TRBJ2-7, with D possibly matching TRBD1 (6 bases). This CDR3 reads CASSRTGTPTYEQYF. In DNA form, the CDR3 reads TGTGCCAGCAGTCGGACCGGGACACCCACCTACGAGCAGTACTTC.